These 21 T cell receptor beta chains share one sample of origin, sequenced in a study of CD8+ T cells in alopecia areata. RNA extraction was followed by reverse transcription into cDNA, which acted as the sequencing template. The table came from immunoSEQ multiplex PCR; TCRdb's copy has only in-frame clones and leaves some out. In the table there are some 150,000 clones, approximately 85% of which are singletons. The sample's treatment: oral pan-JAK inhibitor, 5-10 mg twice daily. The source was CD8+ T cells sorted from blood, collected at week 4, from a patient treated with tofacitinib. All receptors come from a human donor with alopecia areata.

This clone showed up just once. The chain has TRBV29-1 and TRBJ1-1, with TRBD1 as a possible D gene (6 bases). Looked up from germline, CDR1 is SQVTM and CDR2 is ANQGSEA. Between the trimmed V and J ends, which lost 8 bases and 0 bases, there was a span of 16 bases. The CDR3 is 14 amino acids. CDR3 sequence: CSPEGGLMNTEAFF. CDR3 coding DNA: TGCAGCCCGGAGGGGGGCCTCATGAACACTGAAGCTTTCTTT.

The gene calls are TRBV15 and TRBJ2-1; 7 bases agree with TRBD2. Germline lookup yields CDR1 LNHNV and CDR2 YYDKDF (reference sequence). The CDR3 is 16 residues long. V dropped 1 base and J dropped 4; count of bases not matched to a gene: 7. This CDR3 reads CATSRGSSGLYNEQFF. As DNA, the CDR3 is TGTGCCACCAGCAGAGGTTCTAGCGGACTTTACAATGAGCAGTTCTTC.

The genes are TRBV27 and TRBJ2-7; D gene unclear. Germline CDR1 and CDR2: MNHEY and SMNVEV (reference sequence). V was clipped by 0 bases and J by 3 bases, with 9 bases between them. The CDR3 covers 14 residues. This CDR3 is CASSLSVTGYEQYF. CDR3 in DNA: TGTGCCAGCAGTTTATCGGTTACGGGCTACGAGCAGTACTTC.

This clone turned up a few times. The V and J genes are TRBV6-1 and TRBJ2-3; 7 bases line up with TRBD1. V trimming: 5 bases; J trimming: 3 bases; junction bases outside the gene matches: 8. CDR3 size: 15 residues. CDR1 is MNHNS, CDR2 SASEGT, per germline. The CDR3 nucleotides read TGTGCCAGCAGTCCACAGGGGATCTGGACAGATACGCAGTATTTT. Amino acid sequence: CASSPQGIWTDTQYF.

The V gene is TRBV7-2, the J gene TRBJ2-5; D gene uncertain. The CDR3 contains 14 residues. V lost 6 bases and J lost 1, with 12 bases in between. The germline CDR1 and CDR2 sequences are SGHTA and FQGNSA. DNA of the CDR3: TGTGCCAGCAGTAAAGACTGGTCCCAAGAGACCCAGTACTTC. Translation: CASSKDWSQETQYF.

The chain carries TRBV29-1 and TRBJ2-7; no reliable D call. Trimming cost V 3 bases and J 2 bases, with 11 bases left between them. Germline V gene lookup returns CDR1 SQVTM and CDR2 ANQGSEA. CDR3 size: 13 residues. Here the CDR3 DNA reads TGCAGCGTTGAGTCCCCCGATGCCTACGAGCAGTACTTC. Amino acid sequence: CSVESPDAYEQYF.

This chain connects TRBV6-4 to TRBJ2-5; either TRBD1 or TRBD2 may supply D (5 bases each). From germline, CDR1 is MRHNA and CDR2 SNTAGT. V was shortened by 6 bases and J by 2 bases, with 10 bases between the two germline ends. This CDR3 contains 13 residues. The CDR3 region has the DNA TGTGCCAGCAGCGGGGCTACGCAAGAGACCCAGTACTTC. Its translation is CASSGATQETQYF.

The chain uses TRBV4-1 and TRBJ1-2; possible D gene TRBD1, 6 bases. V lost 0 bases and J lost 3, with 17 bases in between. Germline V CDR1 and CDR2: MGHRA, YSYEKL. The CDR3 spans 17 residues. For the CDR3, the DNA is TGCGCCAGCAGCCAAGAAGATCTAGCAGCAGGGGACTATGGCTACACCTTC. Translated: CASSQEDLAAGDYGYTF.

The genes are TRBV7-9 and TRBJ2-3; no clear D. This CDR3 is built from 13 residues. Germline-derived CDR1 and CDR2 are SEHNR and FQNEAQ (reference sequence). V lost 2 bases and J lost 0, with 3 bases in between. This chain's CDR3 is CASSLSSTDTQYF. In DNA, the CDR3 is TGTGCCAGCAGCTTAAGTAGCACAGATACGCAGTATTTT.

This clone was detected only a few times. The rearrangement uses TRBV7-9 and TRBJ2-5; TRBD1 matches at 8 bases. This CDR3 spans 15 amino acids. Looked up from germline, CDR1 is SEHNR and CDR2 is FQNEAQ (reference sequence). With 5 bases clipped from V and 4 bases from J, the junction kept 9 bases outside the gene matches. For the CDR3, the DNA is TGTGCCAGCAGCCTGGACAGGGAAGGTCGAGAGACCCAGTACTTC. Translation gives CASSLDREGRETQYF.

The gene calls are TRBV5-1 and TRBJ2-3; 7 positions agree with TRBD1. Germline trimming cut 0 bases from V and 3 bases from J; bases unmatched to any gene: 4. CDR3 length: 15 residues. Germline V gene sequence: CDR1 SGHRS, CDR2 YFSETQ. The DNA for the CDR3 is TGCGCCAGCAGCTTGGAGGGGGCGAGGACAGATACGCAGTATTTT. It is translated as CASSLEGARTDTQYF.

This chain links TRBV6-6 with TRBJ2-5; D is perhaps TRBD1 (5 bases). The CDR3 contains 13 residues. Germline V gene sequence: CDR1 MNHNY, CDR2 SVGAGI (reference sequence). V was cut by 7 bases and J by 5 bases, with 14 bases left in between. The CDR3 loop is CASKLNRQETQYF. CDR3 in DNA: TGTGCCAGCAAGCTAAACAGGCAGGAGACCCAGTACTTC.

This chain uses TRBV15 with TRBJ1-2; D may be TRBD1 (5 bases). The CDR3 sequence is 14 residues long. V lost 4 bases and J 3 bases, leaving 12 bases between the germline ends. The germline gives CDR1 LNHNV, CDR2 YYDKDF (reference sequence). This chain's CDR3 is CATSMYDRYYGYTF. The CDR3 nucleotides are TGTGCCACCAGCATGTATGACAGATACTATGGCTACACCTTC.

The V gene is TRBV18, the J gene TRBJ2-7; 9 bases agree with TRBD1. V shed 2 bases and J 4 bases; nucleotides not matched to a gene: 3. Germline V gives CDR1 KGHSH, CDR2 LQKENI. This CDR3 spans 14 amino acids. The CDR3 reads CASSPAGQGYEQYF. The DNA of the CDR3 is TGTGCCAGCTCACCAGCGGGACAGGGATACGAGCAGTACTTC.

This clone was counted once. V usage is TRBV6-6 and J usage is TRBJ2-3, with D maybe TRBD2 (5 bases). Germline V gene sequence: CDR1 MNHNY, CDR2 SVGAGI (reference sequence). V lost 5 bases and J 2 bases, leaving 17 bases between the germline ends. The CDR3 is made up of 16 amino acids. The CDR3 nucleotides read TGTGCCAGCAGTGGGTGGGCAGCGGAAGACACAGATACGCAGTATTTT. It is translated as CASSGWAAEDTDTQYF.

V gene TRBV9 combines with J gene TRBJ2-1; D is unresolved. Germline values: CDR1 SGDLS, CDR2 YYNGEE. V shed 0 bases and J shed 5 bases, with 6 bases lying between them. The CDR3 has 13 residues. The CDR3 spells CASSVAGNNEQFF. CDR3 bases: TGTGCCAGCAGCGTAGCCGGTAACAATGAGCAGTTCTTC. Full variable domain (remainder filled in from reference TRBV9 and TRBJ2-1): DSGVTQTPKHLITATGQRVTLRCSPRSGDLSVYWYQQSLDQGLQFLIQYYNGEERAKGNILERFSAQQFPDLHSELNLSSLELGDSALYFCASSVAGNNEQFFGPGTRLTVL.

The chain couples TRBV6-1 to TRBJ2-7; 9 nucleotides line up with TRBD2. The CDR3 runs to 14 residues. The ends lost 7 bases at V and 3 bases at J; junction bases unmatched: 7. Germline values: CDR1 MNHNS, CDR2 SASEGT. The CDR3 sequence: CASTVWRGGYEQYF. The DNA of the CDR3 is TGTGCCAGCACCGTTTGGCGGGGGGGCTACGAGCAGTACTTC.

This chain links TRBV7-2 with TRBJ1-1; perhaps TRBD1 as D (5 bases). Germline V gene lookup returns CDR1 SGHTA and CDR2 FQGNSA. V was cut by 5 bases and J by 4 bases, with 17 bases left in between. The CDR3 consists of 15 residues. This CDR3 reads CASSPYGQGSTEAFF. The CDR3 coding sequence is TGTGCCAGCAGCCCCTATGGACAAGGGAGCACTGAAGCTTTCTTT. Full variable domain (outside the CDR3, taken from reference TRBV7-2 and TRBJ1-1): GAGVSQSPSNKVTEKGKDVELRCDPISGHTALYWYRQSLGQGLEFLIYFQGNSAPDKSGLPSDRFSAERTGGSVSTLTIQRTQQEDSAVYLCASSPYGQGSTEAFFGQGTRLTVV.

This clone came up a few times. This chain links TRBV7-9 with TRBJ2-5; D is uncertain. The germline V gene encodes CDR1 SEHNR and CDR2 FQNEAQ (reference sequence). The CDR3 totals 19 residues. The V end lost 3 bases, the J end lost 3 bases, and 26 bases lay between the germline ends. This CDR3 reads CASSFPPPSIPSRKETQYF. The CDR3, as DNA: TGTGCCAGCAGCTTCCCGCCGCCTAGTATCCCCTCGCGGAAAGAGACCCAGTACTTC.

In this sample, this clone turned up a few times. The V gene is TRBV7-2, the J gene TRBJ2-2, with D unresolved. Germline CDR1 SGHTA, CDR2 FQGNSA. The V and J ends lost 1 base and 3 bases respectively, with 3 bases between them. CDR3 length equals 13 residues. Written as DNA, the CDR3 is TGTGCCAGCAGCTTAGATTACACCGGGGAGCTGTTTTTT. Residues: CASSLDYTGELFF.

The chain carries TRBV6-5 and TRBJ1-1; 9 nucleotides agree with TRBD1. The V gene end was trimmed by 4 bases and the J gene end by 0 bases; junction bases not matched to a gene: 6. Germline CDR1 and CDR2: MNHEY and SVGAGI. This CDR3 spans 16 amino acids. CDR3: CASSLQGAILNTEAFF. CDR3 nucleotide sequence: TGTGCCAGCAGTTTACAGGGGGCGATTCTGAACACTGAAGCTTTCTTT.